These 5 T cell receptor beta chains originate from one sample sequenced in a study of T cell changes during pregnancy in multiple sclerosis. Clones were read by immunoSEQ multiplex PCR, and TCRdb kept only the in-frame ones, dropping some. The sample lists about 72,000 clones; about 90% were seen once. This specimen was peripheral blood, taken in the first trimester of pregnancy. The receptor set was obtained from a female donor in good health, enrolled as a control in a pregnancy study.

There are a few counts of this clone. CDR3 nucleotide sequence: TGTGCCAGCGCAGAAAGCGGGAACACCGGGGAGCTGTTTTTT. Translating it yields CASAESGNTGELFF. The chain recombines TRBV10-3 with TRBJ2-2; D perhaps matches TRBD2 (5 bases). Looked up from germline, CDR1 is ENHRY and CDR2 is SYGVKD. The CDR3 consists of 14 residues. With 10 bases removed from V and 1 base from J, the gap between germline ends came to 13 bases.

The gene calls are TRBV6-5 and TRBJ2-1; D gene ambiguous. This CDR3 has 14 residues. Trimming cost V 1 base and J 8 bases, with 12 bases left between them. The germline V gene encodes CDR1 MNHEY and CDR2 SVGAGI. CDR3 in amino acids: CASSYLNPSDEQFF. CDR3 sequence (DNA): TGTGCCAGCAGTTACTTGAATCCGTCGGATGAGCAGTTCTTC.

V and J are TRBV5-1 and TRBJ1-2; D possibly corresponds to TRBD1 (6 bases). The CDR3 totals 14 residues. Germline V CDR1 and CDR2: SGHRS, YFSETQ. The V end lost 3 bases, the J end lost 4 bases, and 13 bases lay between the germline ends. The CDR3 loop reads CASSSEGGIYGYTF. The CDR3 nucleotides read TGCGCCAGCAGCTCGGAAGGGGGAATCTATGGCTACACCTTC.

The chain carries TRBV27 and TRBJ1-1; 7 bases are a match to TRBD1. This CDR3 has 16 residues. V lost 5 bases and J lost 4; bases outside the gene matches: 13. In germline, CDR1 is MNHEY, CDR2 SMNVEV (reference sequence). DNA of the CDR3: TGTGCCAGCAGTCCTCGGGCAGGGGGAAGGGGCACTGAAGCTTTCTTT. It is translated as CASSPRAGGRGTEAFF.

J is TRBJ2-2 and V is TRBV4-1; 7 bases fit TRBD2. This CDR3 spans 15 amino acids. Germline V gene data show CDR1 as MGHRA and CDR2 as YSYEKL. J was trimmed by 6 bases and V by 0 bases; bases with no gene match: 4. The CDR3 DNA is TGCGCCAGCAGCCAAGAGGCGGGAGAAGCCGGGGAGCTGTTTTTT. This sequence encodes CASSQEAGEAGELFF.